Following are 23 T cell receptor beta chains from one sample sequenced in a study of cytomegalovirus exposure and HLA in healthy donors. Primers included in the PCR were 60 Vbeta and 13 Jbeta primers. Profiling relied on immunoSEQ multiplex PCR, and the TCRdb table lists in-frame clones only, not all of them. The sample consists of approximately 150,000 clones, approximately 70% of them appearing once. Sequences were obtained from PBMCs. Source of these receptors: a human donor in good health.

The chain couples TRBV11-2 to TRBJ2-1; 12 bases agree with TRBD2. V was pared by 1 base and J by 6 bases, with 1 base of the junction left unmatched. The CDR3 contains 15 residues. Germline assignment: CDR1 SGHAT and CDR2 FQNNGV. CDR3 region: CASSLASGGVNEQFF. The DNA of the CDR3 is TGTGCCAGCAGCTTAGCTAGCGGGGGGGTCAATGAGCAGTTCTTC.

The chain employs TRBV5-4 and TRBJ1-2; a possible D gene is TRBD1 (6 bases). Germline loops: CDR1 SGHNT, CDR2 YYREEE (reference sequence). The CDR3 extends over 12 amino acids. The V and J ends lost 4 bases and 4 bases respectively, with 8 bases between them. Written as DNA, the CDR3 is TGTGCCAGCAGCCCGGACAGCTATGGCTACACCTTC. This translates into CASSPDSYGYTF.

The gene calls are TRBV23-1 and TRBJ1-4; D unclear. TRBV23-1 is identified as an open reading frame with a role that is uncertain. The CDR3 consists of 17 residues. V lost 8 bases and J 0 bases, leaving 19 bases between the germline ends. CDR3 sequence (DNA): TGCGCCAGCGAACAAGAACCCCACGCGGCAACTAATGAAAAACTGTTTTTT. It codes for CASEQEPHAATNEKLFF.

This rearrangement joins TRBV10-3 to TRBJ2-2; maybe TRBD1 (6 bases). CDR1 and CDR2 from the germline V gene are ENHRY and SYGVKD. The CDR3 extends over 14 amino acids. Trimming shortened V by 7 bases and J by 1 base, and 10 bases separated the two germline ends. The CDR3 spells CAITRTENTGELFF. The CDR3 bases are TGTGCCATCACCCGGACAGAGAACACCGGGGAGCTGTTTTTT.

This clone was recorded once. This chain links TRBV5-1 with TRBJ2-3; TRBD2 matches at 12 bases. The CDR3 loop spans 16 amino acids. Trimming took 6 bases from V and 5 from J; bases not matched to a gene: 10. Germline V gene data show CDR1 as SGHRS and CDR2 as YFSETQ. DNA for the CDR3: TGCGCCAGCACCCGGACTAGCGGGGCCCTGGGAGATACGCAGTATTTT. Translation: CASTRTSGALGDTQYF.

The CDR3 DNA reads as TGTGCCAGTAGTACCCCGCGGTTCACAGATACGCAGTATTTT. Translating gives CASSTPRFTDTQYF. The genes are TRBV19 and TRBJ2-3; no clear D gene. The CDR3 length is 14 residues. The germline V gene encodes CDR1 LNHDA and CDR2 SQIVND (reference sequence). The V gene lost 4 bases and the J gene lost 2 bases, with 10 bases spanning the gap. Full variable domain (remainder filled in from reference TRBV19 and TRBJ2-3): DGGITQSPKYLFRKEGQNVTLSCEQNLNHDAMYWYRQDPGQGLRLIYYSQIVNDFQKGDIAEGYSVSREKKESFPLTVTSAQKNPTAFYLCASSTPRFTDTQYFGPGTRLTVL.

The V call is TRBV10-3, the J call TRBJ2-1; TRBD1 might be the D (7 bases). Deletions cut 0 bases from V and 6 bases from J, with 18 bases between. CDR3 size: 17 residues. Germline CDR1 is ENHRY and CDR2 is SYGVKD. In nucleotides, the CDR3 is TGTGCCATCAGTGAGTCGACAGGGAAGGGGGGTATCAATGAGCAGTTCTTC. Translating it yields CAISESTGKGGINEQFF.

The gene calls are TRBV10-1 and TRBJ2-1; 8 nucleotides agree with TRBD1. Germline assignment: CDR1 WNHNN and CDR2 SYGVQD (reference sequence). V lost 3 bases, J lost 8 bases, and 6 bases stayed unmatched. This CDR3 region has 14 residues. In nucleotides, the CDR3 is TGCGCCAGCAGTGATTCCGGGACAGGAGATGAGCAGTTCTTC. It is translated as CASSDSGTGDEQFF.

This rearrangement joins TRBV5-8 to TRBJ1-5, with a tentative D call TRBD1 (5 bases). This CDR3 spans 16 amino acids. CDR1 SGHTS and CDR2 YDEGEE come from the germline V gene. Trimming removed 0 bases at V and 6 bases at J, with 16 bases between. The CDR3 reads CASSLARGGSSQPQHF. The CDR3 DNA reads TGTGCCAGCAGCTTGGCACGGGGGGGGTCAAGTCAGCCCCAGCATTTT.

V gene TRBV6-1 combines with J gene TRBJ2-3; TRBD2 might be the D (6 bases). The CDR3 contains 17 residues. Germline values: CDR1 MNHNS, CDR2 SASEGT. The V and J ends lost 3 bases and 4 bases respectively, with 20 bases between them. Here the CDR3 reads CASSDRPWGVGSDTQYF. The CDR3 DNA is TGTGCCAGCAGTGATCGACCGTGGGGGGTTGGGTCAGATACGCAGTATTTT.

The genes are TRBV25-1 and TRBJ1-1, with D perhaps TRBD1 (5 bases). Germline CDR1 is MGHDK and CDR2 is SYGVNS. The CDR3 is 16 amino acids. Trimming shortened V by 0 bases and J by 3 bases, and 14 bases separated the two germline ends. The CDR3 loop reads CASSEYHPGSDTEAFF. The CDR3 nucleotides read TGTGCCAGCAGTGAATATCACCCAGGGTCCGACACTGAAGCTTTCTTT.

V usage is TRBV7-3 and J usage is TRBJ2-3; TRBD1 agrees at 8 bases. This CDR3 region has 14 residues. Germline-derived CDR1 and CDR2 are SGHTA and FQGTGA. After removal of 5 bases from V and 4 bases from J, the junction contained 5 bases not matched to a gene. The CDR3 protein is CASSPSTGADTQYF. The DNA of the CDR3 is TGTGCCAGCAGCCCCTCGACAGGGGCAGATACGCAGTATTTT.

The J gene is TRBJ1-1, the V gene TRBV11-2, with 8 bases that match TRBD1. This CDR3 spans 14 amino acids. Germline lookup yields CDR1 SGHAT and CDR2 FQNNGV. With 6 bases clipped from V and 0 bases from J, the junction kept 3 bases outside the gene matches. The CDR3 reads CASRLDRVNTEAFF. CDR3 nucleotides: TGTGCCAGCAGACTGGACAGGGTGAACACTGAAGCTTTCTTT.

The rearrangement uses TRBV4-1 and TRBJ1-6; 7 positions match TRBD1. With V trimmed by 0 bases and J by 7 bases, 9 bases remained unmatched. Germline CDR1 and CDR2: MGHRA and YSYEKL. This CDR3 has 17 amino acids. The CDR3 loop reads CASSQEPPWTGNSPLHF. CDR3 bases: TGCGCCAGCAGCCAAGAGCCACCTTGGACAGGCAATTCACCCCTCCACTTT.

The chain carries TRBV29-1 and TRBJ2-5, with D maybe TRBD2 (7 bases). CDR3 length: 10 residues. Germline loops: CDR1 SQVTM, CDR2 ANQGSEA. The DNA of the CDR3 is TGCGGGGGGGCCTTAGAGACCCAGTACTTC. As protein: CGGALETQYF.

This chain connects TRBV9 to TRBJ2-5, with 9 bases fitting TRBD2. Unmatched junction bases numbered 17, after V lost 0 bases and J lost 5 bases. The germline gives CDR1 SGDLS, CDR2 YYNGEE. The length of the CDR3 is 19 residues. The CDR3 loop is CASSVGPGGGASLQETQYF. The CDR3 DNA follows: TGTGCCAGCAGCGTAGGTCCGGGCGGGGGGGCCTCACTTCAGGAGACCCAGTACTTC.

Here the CDR3 reads CASSWGQVFGYTF. The CDR3 nucleotides are TGTGCCAGCAGCTGGGGACAGGTTTTTGGCTACACCTTC. The chain has TRBV2 and TRBJ1-2, with 8 bases aligning to TRBD1. Germline V gene sequence: CDR1 SNHLY, CDR2 FYNNEI. The CDR3 consists of 13 residues. V lost 6 bases to trimming and J lost 7 bases; unmatched junction nucleotides: 7.

Turning to this clone: The identical CDR3 is also encoded by other nucleotide sequences in the sample. The CDR3 sequence: CASSLVSAGDTEAFF. The CDR3 bases are TGTGCCAGCAGCTTAGTTTCCGCGGGTGACACTGAAGCTTTCTTT. The chain carries TRBV7-8 and TRBJ1-1; unclear D gene. Germline V CDR1 and CDR2: SGHVS, FQNEAQ. This CDR3 spans 15 amino acids. Trimming pared 1 base from V and 3 bases from J, leaving 12 bases between.

In nucleotides, the CDR3 is TGTGCCAGCAGCTTGGGGGCTAAAGGATCAGCAGAGCTGTTTTTT. This gives the protein CASSLGAKGSAELFF. The chain uses TRBV5-8 and TRBJ2-2; D gene uncertain. Looked up from germline, CDR1 is SGHTS and CDR2 is YDEGEE. The V end was cut by 0 bases, the J end by 11 bases, with 17 bases between. CDR3 length: 15 amino acids.

The rearrangement joins TRBV7-9 to TRBJ1-1; D uncertain. V lost 4 bases and J lost 7, with 13 bases in between. Looked up from germline, CDR1 is SEHNR and CDR2 is FQNEAQ (reference sequence). CDR3 length equals 13 residues. CDR3: CASSSRSDGEAFF. For the CDR3, the DNA is TGTGCCAGCAGCTCTAGGTCGGATGGTGAAGCTTTCTTT.

This sequence joins TRBV19 and TRBJ2-1; 15 bases are a match to TRBD2. Germline V CDR1 and CDR2: LNHDA, SQIVND (reference sequence). The CDR3 contains 16 residues. J lost 4 bases, V lost 3 bases, and 1 base had no gene match. CDR3 DNA sequence: TGTGCCAGTAGTATCGGGACTAGCGGGGGGTACAATGAGCAGTTCTTC. Encoded protein: CASSIGTSGGYNEQFF.

This chain joins TRBV6-6 and TRBJ1-3; D unclear. The ends were cut back, 2 bases at V and 4 bases at J, with 9 bases in the middle. The CDR3 covers 14 residues. CDR1 MNHNY and CDR2 SVGAGI come from the germline V gene (reference sequence). This CDR3 is CASSYRTGGNTIYF. The CDR3 region has the DNA TGTGCCAGCAGTTACCGGACTGGAGGAAACACCATATATTTT.

This sequence joins TRBV7-6 and TRBJ2-3; 13 nucleotides match TRBD2. Looked up from germline, CDR1 is SGHVS and CDR2 is FNYEAQ. V lost 5 bases to trimming and J lost 5 bases; unmatched junction nucleotides: 10. This CDR3 is built from 17 residues. The CDR3 bases are TGTGCCAGCAGCCGCCCCAGACTAGCGGGGGGTGAAGATACGCAGTATTTT. This encodes CASSRPRLAGGEDTQYF.